The present TCR beta chain was sequenced within a study of identical twins. Study-level points and caveats: Cord blood beta clonotypes that were abundant carried fewer insertions, and memory repertoires showed no such trend.

This clonotype occurred a few times. The target antigen is unknown. TCRdb used MiXCR to reprocess the 5' RACE reads, holding one entry per CDR3 protein. The table includes 350,000 to 500,000 distinct CDR3 sequences, around a sixth detected once. The CDR3 has 13 residues. Germline assignment: CDR1 MNHNS and CDR2 SASEGT. V gave up 7 bases and J gave up 7 bases; unmatched junction bases: 7. Every donor was a healthy Caucasian. The sample consisted of naive T cells sorted from blood. This chain connects TRBV6-1 to TRBJ2-4; 7 positions match TRBD1. The receptor was derived from a man aged 50 or older in good health. The CDR3 bases are TGTGCCAGCACCGGAACAGGGGTGAACATTCAGTACTTC. Residues: CASTGTGVNIQYF.